The 23 T cell receptor beta chains given below trace back to one sample, sequenced in a study of technical replicates of blood from a few donors. Profiling relied on immunoSEQ multiplex PCR, and the TCRdb table lists in-frame clones only, not all of them. Of about 74,000 clones listed, almost 96% are singletons. Sequencing was done on a sample of T cells isolated from PBMCs. The source is a human donor in good health.

The chain has TRBV5-1 and TRBJ2-3; the match to TRBD2 covers 9 bases. CDR1 and CDR2 (germline): SGHRS, YFSETQ. V was pared by 3 bases and J by 4 bases, with 6 bases of the junction left unmatched. CDR3 length equals 15 residues. The CDR3 DNA is TGCGCCAGCAGCTCATTAGCGGGAGTTTCAGATACGCAGTATTTT. Translating it yields CASSSLAGVSDTQYF.

J is TRBJ2-7 and V is TRBV5-6; a possible D gene is TRBD1 (6 bases). Trimming pared 0 bases from V and 3 bases from J, leaving 13 bases between. The CDR3 covers 15 residues. CDR1 is SGHDT, CDR2 YYEEEE, per germline. The CDR3 protein is CASSLAYRAGYEQYF. The CDR3 DNA is TGTGCCAGCAGCTTGGCCTACAGGGCAGGCTACGAGCAGTACTTC.

The chain joins TRBV11-2 to TRBJ1-4; D not resolved. In germline, CDR1 is SGHAT, CDR2 FQNNGV. Trimming took 1 base from V and 0 from J, leaving 18 bases between them. The CDR3 spans 19 residues. CDR3 region: CASSLVGRPGLPTNEKLFF. In DNA, the CDR3 is TGTGCCAGCAGCTTAGTAGGCAGGCCAGGACTTCCAACTAATGAAAAACTGTTTTTT.

The chain is built from TRBV29-1 and TRBJ2-7, with TRBD2 matching over 7 bases. Germline V gene data show CDR1 as SQVTM and CDR2 as ANQGSEA. The junction had 3 bases not matched to a gene; V was cut back by 4 bases and J by 3 bases. This CDR3 has 12 residues. This chain's CDR3 is CSVASGNYEQYF. CDR3 DNA: TGCAGCGTTGCCAGCGGGAACTACGAGCAGTACTTC.

The gene calls are TRBV2 and TRBJ2-5; 7 nucleotides align to TRBD1. Trimming took 7 bases from V and 0 from J; bases not matched to a gene: 5. CDR3 length equals 14 residues. The germline gives CDR1 SNHLY, CDR2 FYNNEI. CDR3 amino acids: CASTLQGYQETQYF. The CDR3 bases are TGTGCCAGCACCCTACAGGGGTACCAAGAGACCCAGTACTTC.

The chain employs TRBV27 and TRBJ1-4; maybe TRBD1 (6 bases). The germline gives CDR1 MNHEY, CDR2 SMNVEV (reference sequence). There are 16 residues in the CDR3. Deletions cut 6 bases from V and 4 bases from J, with 18 bases between. The CDR3 protein is CASRRLHREINEKLFF. In nucleotides, the CDR3 is TGTGCCAGCAGGCGCCTCCACAGGGAGATTAATGAAAAACTGTTTTTT. The entire variable domain, with the rest obtained from reference TRBV27 and TRBJ1-4, is as follows: EAQVTQNPRYLITVTGKKLTVTCSQNMNHEYMSWYRQDPGLGLRQIYYSMNVEVTDKGDVPEGYKVSRKEKRNFPLILESPSPNQTSLYFCASRRLHREINEKLFFGSGTQLSVL.

The rearrangement uses TRBV27 and TRBJ2-1, with D perhaps matching TRBD2 (6 bases). Germline CDR1 and CDR2: MNHEY and SMNVEV (reference sequence). V lost 6 bases, J lost 2 bases, and 11 bases lay in between. This CDR3 has 14 amino acids. This CDR3 reads CASRRDKTYNEQFF. In DNA, the CDR3 is TGTGCCAGCAGGCGGGATAAGACCTACAATGAGCAGTTCTTC.

This chain connects TRBV20-1 to TRBJ2-3; D may be TRBD2 (5 bases). Between the trimmed V and J ends, which lost 5 bases and 5 bases, there was a span of 8 bases. The CDR3 loop spans 11 amino acids. Germline CDR1 DFQATT, CDR2 SNEGSKA (reference sequence). This CDR3 reads CSAGGLDTQYF. CDR3 in DNA: TGCAGTGCTGGAGGTCTAGATACGCAGTATTTT.

This rearrangement joins TRBV28 to TRBJ1-2; no reliable D call. V gave up 3 bases and J gave up 6 bases, with 11 bases separating them. Germline V gene data show CDR1 as MDHEN and CDR2 as SYDVKM. The CDR3 covers 13 residues. The CDR3 sequence: CASSFVSAHGYTF. The CDR3 DNA reads TGTGCCAGCAGTTTCGTCAGTGCTCATGGCTACACCTTC.

The V gene is TRBV5-1, the J gene TRBJ2-7, with TRBD1 matching over 8 bases. CDR1 is SGHRS, CDR2 YFSETQ, per germline. J was trimmed by 2 bases and V by 4 bases; bases with no gene match: 2. CDR3 length: 13 amino acids. CDR3: CASSGDRTYEQYF. CDR3 DNA: TGCGCCAGCAGCGGGGACAGGACCTACGAGCAGTACTTC.

The rearrangement joins TRBV7-9 to TRBJ1-1, with TRBD1 as a possible D gene (5 bases). The germline gives CDR1 SEHNR, CDR2 FQNEAQ (reference sequence). With 2 bases removed from V and 0 bases from J, the gap between germline ends came to 19 bases. The CDR3 has 18 residues. In nucleotides, the CDR3 is TGTGCCAGCAGCTTAATAAGCCTGGTGTTGGGGCTGAACACTGAAGCTTTCTTT. This encodes CASSLISLVLGLNTEAFF.

J is TRBJ2-7 and V is TRBV10-2; D not resolved. Germline CDR1 is WSHSY and CDR2 is SAAADI. V lost 8 bases and J 3 bases, leaving 11 bases between the germline ends. The CDR3 sequence is 12 residues long. The CDR3 loop is CASGEVGYEQYF. CDR3 bases: TGCGCCAGCGGCGAGGTGGGCTACGAGCAGTACTTC.

The V call is TRBV28, the J call TRBJ1-2, with D perhaps matching TRBD1 (6 bases). Germline CDR1 MDHEN, CDR2 SYDVKM. CDR3 size: 15 residues. Trimming took off 6 bases at V and 4 bases at J, with 18 bases between the two ends. Written as DNA, the CDR3 is TGTGCCAGCAGAATCGGTTGGGGGGGCAGCTATGGCTACACCTTC. It codes for CASRIGWGGSYGYTF.

This chain joins TRBV11-2 and TRBJ1-5; D is undetermined. V was pared by 1 base and J by 2 bases, with 9 bases between. CDR3 length: 15 residues. The germline V gene has CDR1 SGHAT and CDR2 FQNNGV. The chain's CDR3 is CASSLGGGGNQPQHF. In DNA, the CDR3 is TGTGCCAGCAGCTTAGGGGGAGGTGGCAATCAGCCCCAGCATTTT.

The chain employs TRBV28 and TRBJ2-3; TRBD1 is a possible D gene (5 bases). V gave up 2 bases and J gave up 3 bases, with 12 bases separating them. Germline V lookup: CDR1 MDHEN, CDR2 SYDVKM. This CDR3 contains 15 residues. The CDR3, as DNA: TGTGCCAGCAGTTTAATTTCAGGGCTAACAGATACGCAGTATTTT. This sequence encodes CASSLISGLTDTQYF. Complete variable domain (other parts from reference TRBV28 and TRBJ2-3): DVKVTQSSRYLVKRTGEKVFLECVQDMDHENMFWYRQDPGLGLRLIYFSYDVKMKEKGDIPEGYSVSREKKERFSLILESASTNQTSMYLCASSLISGLTDTQYFGPGTRLTVL.

This chain uses TRBV30 with TRBJ2-1; 13 bases match TRBD2. CDR3 length equals 14 residues. The junction had 5 bases not matched to a gene; V was cut back by 7 bases and J by 5 bases. The germline V gene encodes CDR1 GTSNPN and CDR2 SVGIG (reference sequence). The CDR3, as DNA: TGTGCCTTCACACTAGCGGGAGGGCACAATGAGCAGTTCTTC. Translation gives CAFTLAGGHNEQFF.

The genes are TRBV27 and TRBJ2-3, with TRBD2 identical over 10 bases. The CDR3 has 18 residues. V was pared by 3 bases and J by 4 bases, with 13 bases of the junction left unmatched. CDR1 MNHEY and CDR2 SMNVEV come from the germline V gene (reference sequence). The CDR3 sequence: CASSFVAGGPNGADTQYF. The CDR3 DNA reads as TGTGCCAGCAGTTTTGTAGCGGGAGGCCCTAACGGGGCAGATACGCAGTATTTT.

This rearrangement joins TRBV19 to TRBJ2-3, with TRBD1 matching 8 bases. Germline loops: CDR1 LNHDA, CDR2 SQIVND (reference sequence). The CDR3 covers 13 residues. The V gene end was trimmed by 5 bases and the J gene end by 5 bases; junction bases not matched to a gene: 3. Written as DNA, the CDR3 is TGTGCCAGTAGTGCAGGGGGCGGAGATACGCAGTATTTT. It translates to CASSAGGGDTQYF.

The rearrangement uses TRBV28 and TRBJ1-1; maybe TRBD1 (5 bases). The germline gives CDR1 MDHEN, CDR2 SYDVKM. Trimming pared 6 bases from V and 2 bases from J, leaving 13 bases between. This CDR3 spans 14 amino acids. CDR3 protein: CASSLGAYNTEAFF. In DNA, the CDR3 is TGTGCCAGCAGCCTAGGGGCATACAACACTGAAGCTTTCTTT.

V is TRBV28 and J is TRBJ1-5, with D tentatively TRBD1 (5 bases). The CDR3 length is 16 residues. Trimming shortened V by 0 bases and J by 5 bases, and 14 bases separated the two germline ends. Germline CDR1 and CDR2: MDHEN and SYDVKM. Here the CDR3 reads CASSLWQGGRDQPQHF. The CDR3 DNA is TGTGCCAGCAGTTTATGGCAGGGTGGGAGGGATCAGCCCCAGCATTTT.

Note on this clone: The same CDR3 is also encoded by other DNA sequences in this sample. The chain's CDR3 is CATEGGLGNQPQHF. The DNA for the CDR3 is TGTGCCACCGAAGGGGGCTTGGGCAATCAGCCCCAGCATTTT. V and J are TRBV28 and TRBJ1-5, with TRBD1 identical over 7 bases. V trimming: 10 bases; J trimming: 2 bases; junction bases outside the gene matches: 8. The CDR3 has 14 residues. The germline gives CDR1 MDHEN, CDR2 SYDVKM.

The V and J genes are TRBV4-2 and TRBJ2-5; 10 bases agree with TRBD2. CDR3 length: 14 residues. V was clipped by 1 base and J by 7 bases; unmatched bases: 3. In germline, CDR1 is LGHNA, CDR2 YNFKEQ. The CDR3 loop is CASSQGEREGTQYF. CDR3 nucleotides: TGTGCCAGCAGCCAAGGAGAGCGGGAGGGGACCCAGTACTTC.

V is TRBV7-6 and J is TRBJ1-1; tentative D call: TRBD1 (5 bases). The CDR3 has 14 residues. Germline V gene lookup returns CDR1 SGHVS and CDR2 FNYEAQ. Trimming stripped 3 bases from V and 4 bases from J, with 12 bases between. The CDR3 sequence is CASSFTTGATEAFF. CDR3 sequence (DNA): TGTGCCAGCAGCTTTACCACAGGAGCCACTGAAGCTTTCTTT.